This entry lists 6 T cell receptor beta chains sequenced from one sample in a study of T-cell memory formation after mild COVID-19 (dated by TCRdb to the early 2020s). The receptor library was made with 5' RACE. The instrument given in TCRdb is Illumina NovaSeq 6000. The public reads were quality trimmed at Q25 with fastp and then assembled into clones with MiXCR by TCRdb, keeping productive beta chains. Entries are consolidated by CDR3 protein sequence, retaining the most common genes and DNA. This sample comprises a few hundred thousand distinct CDR3 sequences, 20% to 25% of them detected only once. The ten largest clonotypes hold around 9% of the sample. The sequencing sample was made of PBMCs or a T cell subset sorted from them (not recorded which). The receptors were sampled from an adult woman who had mild COVID-19 (a few samples of this study predate the infection). The sample titles of this study are shuffled in the database, so cell type and time point are left out; the donor was told from shared clones.

This clonotype was observed a few times. This sequence joins TRBV3-1 and TRBJ2-7; D not resolved. Germline CDR1 and CDR2: LGHDT and YNNKEL (reference sequence). Deletions cut 0 bases from V and 0 bases from J, with 9 bases between. This CDR3 region has 15 residues. The CDR3 DNA sequence: TGTGCCAGCAGCCAAGACGCCCCGGGCTCCTACGAGCAGTACTTC. The encoded protein is CASSQDAPGSYEQYF.

In the case of this clonotype: The junction differs from germline at one of its ends, possibly a read error. J is TRBJ2-1 and V is TRBV3-1, with TRBD1 identical over 7 bases. From germline, CDR1 is LGHDT and CDR2 YNNKEL (reference sequence). The CDR3 runs 12 residues. This CDR3 reads CASTKQGLRLVF. The CDR3 bases are TGTGCCAGCACCAAACAGGGGCTTAGATTGGTCTTC.

The V gene is TRBV20-1, the J gene TRBJ1-2, with D unclear. CDR1 and CDR2 from the germline V gene are DFQATT and SNEGSKA (reference sequence). Trimming removed 2 bases at V and 6 bases at J, with 19 bases between. CDR3 size: 15 residues. CDR3 amino acids: CSARPWTSRGDGYTF. CDR3 nucleotides: TGCAGTGCTAGACCTTGGACCTCCCGCGGAGATGGCTACACCTTC.

The chain is built from TRBV6-5 and TRBJ2-3, with D possibly being TRBD2 (5 bases). The CDR3 has 15 residues. Looked up from germline, CDR1 is MNHEY and CDR2 is SVGAGI. The V gene lost 5 bases and the J gene lost 4 bases, with 16 bases spanning the gap. DNA for the CDR3: TGTGCCAGCAGTCCCCCCACGGGGTGGGCAGATACGCAGTATTTT. This sequence encodes CASSPPTGWADTQYF.

The chain is built from TRBV6-1 and TRBJ1-2, with 10 bases matching TRBD1. V lost 7 bases to trimming and J lost 3 bases; unmatched junction nucleotides: 5. Germline values: CDR1 MNHNS, CDR2 SASEGT. CDR3 size: 14 residues. The CDR3 loop reads CASKGTGDYYGYTF. CDR3 coding DNA: TGTGCCAGCAAAGGGACAGGGGATTACTATGGCTACACCTTC.

CDR3 DNA: TGCGCCAGCAGCTTACTAGCGGGAGACGTTAATGAGCAGTTCTTC. It translates to CASSLLAGDVNEQFF. This chain uses TRBV5-1 with TRBJ2-1; the match to TRBD2 covers 11 bases. The germline gives CDR1 SGHRS, CDR2 YFSETQ. There are 15 residues in the CDR3. V lost 2 bases and J lost 7; bases outside the gene matches: 5.